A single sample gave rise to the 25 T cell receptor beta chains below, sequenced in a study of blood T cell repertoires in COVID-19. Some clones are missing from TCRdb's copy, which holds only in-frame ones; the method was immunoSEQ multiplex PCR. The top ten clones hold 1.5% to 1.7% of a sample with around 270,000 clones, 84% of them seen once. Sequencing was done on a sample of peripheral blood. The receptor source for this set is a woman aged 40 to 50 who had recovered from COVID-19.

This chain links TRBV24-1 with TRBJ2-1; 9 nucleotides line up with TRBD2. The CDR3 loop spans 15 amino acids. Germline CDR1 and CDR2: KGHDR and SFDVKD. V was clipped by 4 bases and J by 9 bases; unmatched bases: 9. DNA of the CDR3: TGTGCCACCAGTGACCCGGGACTAGCTTATGGTGAGCAGTTCTTC. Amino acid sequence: CATSDPGLAYGEQFF.

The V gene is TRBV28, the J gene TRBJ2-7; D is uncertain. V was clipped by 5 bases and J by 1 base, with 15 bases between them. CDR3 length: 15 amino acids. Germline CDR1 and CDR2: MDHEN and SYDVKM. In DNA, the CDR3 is TGTGCCAGCAGTCTAGAAGGCACTTTATCCTACGAGCAGTACTTC. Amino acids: CASSLEGTLSYEQYF.

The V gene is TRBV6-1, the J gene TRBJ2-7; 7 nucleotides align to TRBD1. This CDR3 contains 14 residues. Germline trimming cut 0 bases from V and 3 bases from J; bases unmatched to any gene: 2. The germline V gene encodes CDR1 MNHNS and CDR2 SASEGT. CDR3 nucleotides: TGTGCCAGCAGTGAAGCCCCAGGGGGCTACGAGCAGTACTTC. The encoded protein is CASSEAPGGYEQYF.

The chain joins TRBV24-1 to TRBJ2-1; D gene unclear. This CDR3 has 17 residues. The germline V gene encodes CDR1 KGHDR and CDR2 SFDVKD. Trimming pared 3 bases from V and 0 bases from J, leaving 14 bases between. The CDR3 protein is CATSDPLRSSSYNEQFF. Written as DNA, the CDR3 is TGTGCCACCAGTGATCCCCTCCGTAGTAGCTCCTACAATGAGCAGTTCTTC.

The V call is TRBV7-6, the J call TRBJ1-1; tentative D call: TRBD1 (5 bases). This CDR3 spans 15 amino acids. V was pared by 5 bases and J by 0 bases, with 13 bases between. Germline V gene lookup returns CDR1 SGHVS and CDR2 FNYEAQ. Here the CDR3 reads CASSHLPTVNTEAFF. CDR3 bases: TGTGCCAGCAGCCACCTACCGACAGTGAACACTGAAGCTTTCTTT.

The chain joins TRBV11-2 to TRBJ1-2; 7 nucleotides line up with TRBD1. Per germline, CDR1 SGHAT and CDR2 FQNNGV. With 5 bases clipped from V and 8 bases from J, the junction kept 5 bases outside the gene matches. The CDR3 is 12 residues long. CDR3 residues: CASSPDRVGYTF. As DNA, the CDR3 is TGTGCCAGCAGCCCAGACAGGGTCGGCTACACCTTC. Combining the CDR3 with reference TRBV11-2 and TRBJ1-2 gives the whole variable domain EAGVAQSPRYKIIEKRQSVAFWCNPISGHATLYWYQQILGQGPKLLIQFQNNGVVDDSQLPKDRFSAERLKGVDSTLKIQPAKLEDSAVYLCASSPDRVGYTFGSGTRLTVV.

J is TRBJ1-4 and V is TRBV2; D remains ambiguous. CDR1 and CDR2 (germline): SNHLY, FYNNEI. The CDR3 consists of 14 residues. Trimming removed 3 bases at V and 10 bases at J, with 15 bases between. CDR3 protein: CASSEFQAEGKLFF. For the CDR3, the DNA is TGTGCCAGCAGTGAGTTCCAGGCGGAGGGAAAACTGTTTTTT.

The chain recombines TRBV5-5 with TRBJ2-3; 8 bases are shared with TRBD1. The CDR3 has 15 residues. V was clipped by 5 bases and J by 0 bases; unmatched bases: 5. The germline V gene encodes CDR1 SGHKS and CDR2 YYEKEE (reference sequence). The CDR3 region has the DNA TGTGCCAGCAGGGGGACAGGACCTAGCACAGATACGCAGTATTTT. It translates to CASRGTGPSTDTQYF.

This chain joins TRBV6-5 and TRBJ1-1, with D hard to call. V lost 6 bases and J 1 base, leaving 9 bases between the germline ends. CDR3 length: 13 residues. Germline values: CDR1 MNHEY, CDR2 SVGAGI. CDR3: CASSRGPNTEAFF. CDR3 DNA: TGTGCCAGCAGCCGCGGCCCGAACACTGAAGCTTTCTTT.

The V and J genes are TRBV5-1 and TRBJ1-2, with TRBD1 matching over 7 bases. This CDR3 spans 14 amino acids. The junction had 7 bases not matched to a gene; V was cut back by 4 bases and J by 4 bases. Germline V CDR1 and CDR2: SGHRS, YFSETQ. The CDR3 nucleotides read TGCGCCAGCAGCAGCGGACAGGCTCGCTATGGCTACACCTTC. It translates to CASSSGQARYGYTF.

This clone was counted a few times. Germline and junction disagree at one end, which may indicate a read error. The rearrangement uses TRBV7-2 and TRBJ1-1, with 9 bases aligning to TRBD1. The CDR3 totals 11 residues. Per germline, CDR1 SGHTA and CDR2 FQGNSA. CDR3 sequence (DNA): TGTGCCAGCAGCCCTCGGACAGGGGAGAACTTT. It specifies CASSPRTGENF.

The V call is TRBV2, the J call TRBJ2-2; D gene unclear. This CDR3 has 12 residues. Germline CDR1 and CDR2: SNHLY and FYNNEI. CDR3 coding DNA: TGTTGTAGGAGAACGAACACCGGGGAGCTGTTTTTT. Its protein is CCRRTNTGELFF.

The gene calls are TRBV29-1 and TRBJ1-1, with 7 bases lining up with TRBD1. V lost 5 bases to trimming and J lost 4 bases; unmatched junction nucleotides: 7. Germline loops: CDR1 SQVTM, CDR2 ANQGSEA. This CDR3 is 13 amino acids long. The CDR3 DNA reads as TGCAGCGTTTTAGACAGGGATGGCACTGAAGCTTTCTTT. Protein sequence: CSVLDRDGTEAFF.

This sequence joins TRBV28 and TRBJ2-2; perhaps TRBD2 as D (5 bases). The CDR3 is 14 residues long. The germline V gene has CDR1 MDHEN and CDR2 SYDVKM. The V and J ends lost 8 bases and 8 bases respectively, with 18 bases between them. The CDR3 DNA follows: TGTGCCAGCGTGTCTAGCTCGATCTCAGGGGAGCTGTTTTTT. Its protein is CASVSSSISGELFF.

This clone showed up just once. The CDR3 DNA follows: TGTGCCAGCACCCCATCGACAGGGCATAATTCACCCCTCCACTTT. Protein: CASTPSTGHNSPLHF. This sequence joins TRBV7-2 and TRBJ1-6; 7 bases fit TRBD1. V lost 7 bases to trimming and J lost 5 bases; unmatched junction nucleotides: 8. Per germline, CDR1 SGHTA and CDR2 FQGNSA. The CDR3 loop spans 15 amino acids.

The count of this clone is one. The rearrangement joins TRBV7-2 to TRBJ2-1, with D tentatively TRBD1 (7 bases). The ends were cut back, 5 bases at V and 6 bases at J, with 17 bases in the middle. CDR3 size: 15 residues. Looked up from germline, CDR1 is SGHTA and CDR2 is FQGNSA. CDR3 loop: CASSLRQGGINEQFF. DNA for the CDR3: TGTGCCAGCAGCCTCCGACAGGGAGGTATCAATGAGCAGTTCTTC.

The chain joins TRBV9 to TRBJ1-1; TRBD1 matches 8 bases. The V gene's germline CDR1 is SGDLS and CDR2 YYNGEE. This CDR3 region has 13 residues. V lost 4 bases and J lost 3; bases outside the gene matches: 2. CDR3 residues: CASSLQGDTEAFF. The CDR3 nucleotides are TGTGCCAGCAGCCTACAGGGGGACACTGAAGCTTTCTTT.

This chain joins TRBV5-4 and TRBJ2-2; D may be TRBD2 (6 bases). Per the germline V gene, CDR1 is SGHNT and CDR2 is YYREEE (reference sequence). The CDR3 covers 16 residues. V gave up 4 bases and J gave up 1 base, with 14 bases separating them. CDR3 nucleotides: TGTGCCAGCAGCCCGGGGGTGGGTCAGAACACCGGGGAGCTGTTTTTT. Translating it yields CASSPGVGQNTGELFF. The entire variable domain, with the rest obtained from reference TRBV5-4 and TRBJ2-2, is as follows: ETGVTQSPTHLIKTRGQQVTLRCSSQSGHNTVSWYQQALGQGPQFIFQYYREEENGRGNFPPRFSGLQFPNYSSELNVNALELDDSALYLCASSPGVGQNTGELFFGEGSRLTVL.

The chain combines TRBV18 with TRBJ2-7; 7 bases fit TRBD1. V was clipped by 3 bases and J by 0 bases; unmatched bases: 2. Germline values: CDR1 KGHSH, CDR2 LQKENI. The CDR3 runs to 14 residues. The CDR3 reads CASSPGTDSYEQYF. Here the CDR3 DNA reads TGTGCCAGCTCACCCGGGACAGACTCCTACGAGCAGTACTTC.

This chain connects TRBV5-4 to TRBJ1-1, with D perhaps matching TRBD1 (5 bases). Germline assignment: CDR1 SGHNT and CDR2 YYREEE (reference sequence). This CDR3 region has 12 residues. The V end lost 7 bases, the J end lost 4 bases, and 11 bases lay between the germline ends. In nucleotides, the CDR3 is TGTGCCAGCGGGGCCCGCGGCACTGAAGCTTTCTTT. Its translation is CASGARGTEAFF.

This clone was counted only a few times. Here the CDR3 DNA reads TGTGCCAGCAGTGATCTAGCTTTGGAGACAGATACGCAGTATTTT. This sequence encodes CASSDLALETDTQYF. The V and J genes are TRBV25-1 and TRBJ2-3, with D possibly TRBD2 on 5 matching bases. CDR1 and CDR2 from the germline V gene are MGHDK and SYGVNS. This CDR3 region has 15 residues. The V and J ends lost 3 bases and 3 bases respectively, with 13 bases between them.

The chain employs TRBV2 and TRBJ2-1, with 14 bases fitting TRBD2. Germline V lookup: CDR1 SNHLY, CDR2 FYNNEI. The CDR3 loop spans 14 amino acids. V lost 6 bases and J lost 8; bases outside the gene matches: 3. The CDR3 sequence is CASRGTSGGDEQFF. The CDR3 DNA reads TGTGCCAGCAGAGGGACTAGCGGGGGCGATGAGCAGTTCTTC.

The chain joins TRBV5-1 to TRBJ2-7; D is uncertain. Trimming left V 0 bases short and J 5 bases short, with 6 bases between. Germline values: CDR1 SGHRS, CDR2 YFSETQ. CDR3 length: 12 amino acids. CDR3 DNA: TGCGCCAGCAGCTTGGATTACAACGAGCAGTACTTC. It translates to CASSLDYNEQYF.

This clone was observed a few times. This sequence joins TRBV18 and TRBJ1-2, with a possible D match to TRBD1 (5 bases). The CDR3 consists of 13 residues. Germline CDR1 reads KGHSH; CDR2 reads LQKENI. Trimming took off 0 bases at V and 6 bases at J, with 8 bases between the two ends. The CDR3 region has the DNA TGTGCCAGCTCACCACCGGCCAGGGATGGCTACACCTTC. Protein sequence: CASSPPARDGYTF.

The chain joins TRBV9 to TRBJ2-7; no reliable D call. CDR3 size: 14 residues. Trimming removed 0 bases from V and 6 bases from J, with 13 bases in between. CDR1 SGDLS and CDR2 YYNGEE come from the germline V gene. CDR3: CASSVAAGPVEQYF. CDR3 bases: TGTGCCAGCAGCGTAGCCGCAGGTCCGGTCGAGCAGTACTTC.